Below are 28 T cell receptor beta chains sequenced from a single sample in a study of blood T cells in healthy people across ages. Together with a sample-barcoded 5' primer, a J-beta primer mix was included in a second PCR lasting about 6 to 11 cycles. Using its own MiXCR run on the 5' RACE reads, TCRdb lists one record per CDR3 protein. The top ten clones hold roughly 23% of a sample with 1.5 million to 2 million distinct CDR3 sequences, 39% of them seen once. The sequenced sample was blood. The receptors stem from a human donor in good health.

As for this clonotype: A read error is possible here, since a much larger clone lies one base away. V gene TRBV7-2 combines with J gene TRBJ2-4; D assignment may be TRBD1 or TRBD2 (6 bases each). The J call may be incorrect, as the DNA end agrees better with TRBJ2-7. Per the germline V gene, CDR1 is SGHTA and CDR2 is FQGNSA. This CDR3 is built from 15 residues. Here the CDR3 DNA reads TGTGCCGGCAGCTTCGCCGGAGGGACATACTACGAGCAGTACTTC. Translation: CAGSFAGGTYYEQYF.

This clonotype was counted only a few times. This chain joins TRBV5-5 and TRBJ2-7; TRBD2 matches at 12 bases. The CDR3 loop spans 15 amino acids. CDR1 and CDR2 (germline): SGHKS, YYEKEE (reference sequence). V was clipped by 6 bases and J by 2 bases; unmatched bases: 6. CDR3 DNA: TGTGCCAGCACCGGACTAGCGGGGACTACCTACGAGCAGTACTTC. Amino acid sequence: CASTGLAGTTYEQYF.

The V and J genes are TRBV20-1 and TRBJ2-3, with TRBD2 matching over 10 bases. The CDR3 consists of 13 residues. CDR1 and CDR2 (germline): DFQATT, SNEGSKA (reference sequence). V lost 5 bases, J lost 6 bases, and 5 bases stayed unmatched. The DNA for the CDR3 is TGCAGTGCTGAAAGCGGGGGGGTGGATACGCAGTATTTT. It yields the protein CSAESGGVDTQYF.

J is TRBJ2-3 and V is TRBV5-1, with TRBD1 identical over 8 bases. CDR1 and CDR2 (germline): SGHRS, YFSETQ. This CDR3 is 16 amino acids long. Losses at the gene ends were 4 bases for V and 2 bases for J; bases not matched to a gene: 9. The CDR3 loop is CASSHTDREYTDTQYF. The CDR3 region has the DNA TGCGCCAGCAGCCACACGGACAGGGAGTACACAGATACGCAGTATTTT.

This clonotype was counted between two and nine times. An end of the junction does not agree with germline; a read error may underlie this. CDR3 in DNA: TGTGTCAGCAGCTTCGGGACTAGCGAAGTGGGCGAGACCCAGTACTTC. Translating it yields CVSSFGTSEVGETQYF. The chain joins TRBV7-2 to TRBJ2-5, with TRBD2 identical over 10 bases. CDR3 length equals 16 residues. CDR1 is SGHTA, CDR2 FQGNSA, per germline. Complete variable domain (other parts from reference TRBV7-2 and TRBJ2-5): GAGVSQSPSNKVTEKGKDVELRCDPISGHTALYWYRQSLGQGLEFLIYFQGNSAPDKSGLPSDRFSAERTGGSVSTLTIQRTQQEDSAVYLCVSSFGTSEVGETQYFGPGTRLLVL.

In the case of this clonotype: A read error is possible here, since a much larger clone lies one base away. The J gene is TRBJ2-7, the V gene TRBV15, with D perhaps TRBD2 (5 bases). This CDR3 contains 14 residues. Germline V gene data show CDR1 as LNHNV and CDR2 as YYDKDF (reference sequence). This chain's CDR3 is CAASRERGYYEQYF. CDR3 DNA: TGTGCCGCCAGCAGAGAACGGGGTTACTACGAGCAGTACTTC.

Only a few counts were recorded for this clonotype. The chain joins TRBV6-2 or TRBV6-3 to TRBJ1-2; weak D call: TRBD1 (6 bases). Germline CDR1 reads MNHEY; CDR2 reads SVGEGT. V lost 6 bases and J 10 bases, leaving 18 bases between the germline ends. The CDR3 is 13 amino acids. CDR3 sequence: CASSEQGRSVYTF. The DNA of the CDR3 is TGTGCCAGCAGCGAACAGGGAAGAAGCGTCTACACCTTC.

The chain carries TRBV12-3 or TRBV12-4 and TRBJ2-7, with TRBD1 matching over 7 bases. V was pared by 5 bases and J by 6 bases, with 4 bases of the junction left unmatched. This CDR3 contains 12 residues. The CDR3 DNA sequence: TGTGCCAGCAGTAGGGACAGTCTCGAGCAGTACTTC. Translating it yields CASSRDSLEQYF.

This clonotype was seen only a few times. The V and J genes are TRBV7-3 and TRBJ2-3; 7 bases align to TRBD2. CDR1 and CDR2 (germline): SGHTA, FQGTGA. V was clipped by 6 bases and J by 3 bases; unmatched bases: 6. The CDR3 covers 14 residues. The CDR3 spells CASSFLAATDTQYF. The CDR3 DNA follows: TGTGCCAGCAGTTTTCTAGCGGCGACAGATACGCAGTATTTT.

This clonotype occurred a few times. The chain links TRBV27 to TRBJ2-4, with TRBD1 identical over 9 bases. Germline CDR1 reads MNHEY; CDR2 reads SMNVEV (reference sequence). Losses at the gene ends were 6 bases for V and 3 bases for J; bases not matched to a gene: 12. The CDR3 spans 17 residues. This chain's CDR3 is CASRPTLTGGGKNIQYF. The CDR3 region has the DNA TGTGCCAGCAGGCCGACGCTAACAGGGGGCGGCAAAAACATTCAGTACTTC.

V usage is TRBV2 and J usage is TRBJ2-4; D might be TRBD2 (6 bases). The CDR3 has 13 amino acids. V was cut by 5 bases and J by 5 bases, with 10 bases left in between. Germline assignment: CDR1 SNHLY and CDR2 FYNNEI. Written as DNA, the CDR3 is TGTGCCAGCAGTACTAGCTCCCAAAACATTCAGTACTTC. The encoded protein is CASSTSSQNIQYF.

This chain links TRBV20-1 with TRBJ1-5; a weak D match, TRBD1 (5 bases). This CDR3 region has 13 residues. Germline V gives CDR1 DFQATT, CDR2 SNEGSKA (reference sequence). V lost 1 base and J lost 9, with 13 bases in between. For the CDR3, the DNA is TGCAGTGCTAGAGGCTTCAGGGATACGCCCCAGCATTTT. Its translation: CSARGFRDTPQHF.

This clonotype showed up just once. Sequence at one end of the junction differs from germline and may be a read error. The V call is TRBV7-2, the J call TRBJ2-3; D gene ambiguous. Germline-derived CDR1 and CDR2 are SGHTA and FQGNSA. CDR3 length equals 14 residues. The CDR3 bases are TGTGCCAGCAGCCCCGGGCCTCACACAGATACGCGGTATTTT. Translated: CASSPGPHTDTRYF. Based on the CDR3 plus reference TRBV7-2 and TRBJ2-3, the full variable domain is GAGVSQSPSNKVTEKGKDVELRCDPISGHTALYWYRQSLGQGLEFLIYFQGNSAPDKSGLPSDRFSAERTGGSVSTLTIQRTQQEDSAVYLCASSPGPHTDTRYFGPGTRLTVL.

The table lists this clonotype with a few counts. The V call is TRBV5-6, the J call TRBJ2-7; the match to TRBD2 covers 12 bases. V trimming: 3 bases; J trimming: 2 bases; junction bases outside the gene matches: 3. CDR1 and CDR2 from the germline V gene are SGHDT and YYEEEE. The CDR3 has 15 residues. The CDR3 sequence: CASSWTSGDPYEQYF. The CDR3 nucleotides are TGTGCCAGCAGCTGGACTAGCGGGGATCCCTACGAGCAGTACTTC. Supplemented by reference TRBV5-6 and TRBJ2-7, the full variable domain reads DAGVTQSPTHLIKTRGQQVTLRCSPKSGHDTVSWYQQALGQGPQFIFQYYEEEERQRGNFPDRFSGHQFPNYSSELNVNALLLGDSALYLCASSWTSGDPYEQYFGPGTRLTVT.

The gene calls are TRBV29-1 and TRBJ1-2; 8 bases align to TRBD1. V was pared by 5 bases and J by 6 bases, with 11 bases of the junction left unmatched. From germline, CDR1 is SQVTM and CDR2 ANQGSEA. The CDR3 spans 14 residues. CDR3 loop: CSVPHEQGVDGYTF. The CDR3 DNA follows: TGCAGCGTTCCACATGAACAGGGGGTCGATGGCTACACCTTC.

CDR3 in amino acids: CSVLSTGELFF. DNA of the CDR3: TGCAGCGTTTTGAGCACCGGGGAGCTGTTTTTT. V gene TRBV29-1 combines with J gene TRBJ2-2; D unresolved. Germline-derived CDR1 and CDR2 are SQVTM and ANQGSEA. This CDR3 has 11 residues. The V end lost 5 bases, the J end lost 4 bases, and 5 bases lay between the germline ends.

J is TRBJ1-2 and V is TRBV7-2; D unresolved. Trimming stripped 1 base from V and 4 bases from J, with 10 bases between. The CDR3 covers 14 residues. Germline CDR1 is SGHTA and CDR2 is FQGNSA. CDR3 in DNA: TGTGCCAGCAGCTTAGTATCCCGCAGCTATGGCTACACCTTC. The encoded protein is CASSLVSRSYGYTF.

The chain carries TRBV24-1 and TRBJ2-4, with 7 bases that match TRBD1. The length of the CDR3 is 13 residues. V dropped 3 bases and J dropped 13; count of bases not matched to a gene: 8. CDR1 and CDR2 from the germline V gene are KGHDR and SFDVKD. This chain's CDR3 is CATSDPPGGEQYF. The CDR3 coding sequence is TGTGCCACCAGTGATCCTCCAGGGGGTGAGCAGTACTTC.

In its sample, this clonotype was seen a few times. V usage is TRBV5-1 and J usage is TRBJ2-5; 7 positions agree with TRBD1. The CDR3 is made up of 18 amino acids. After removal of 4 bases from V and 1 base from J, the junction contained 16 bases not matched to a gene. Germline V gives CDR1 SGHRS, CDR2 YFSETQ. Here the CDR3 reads CASSPANFGDRLQETQYF. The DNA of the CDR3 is TGCGCCAGCAGCCCGGCTAACTTCGGGGACAGACTCCAAGAGACCCAGTACTTC.

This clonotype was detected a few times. Here the CDR3 DNA reads TGTGCCAGCGATTCTCCAGGGATGGAACGCGAGCAGTACTTC. It codes for CASDSPGMEREQYF. The V call is TRBV28, the J call TRBJ2-4; possible D gene TRBD1, 5 bases. TRBJ2-7 explains the end of the DNA better; the J call may be wrong. Germline V lookup: CDR1 MDHEN, CDR2 SYDVKM. The CDR3 sequence is 14 residues long.

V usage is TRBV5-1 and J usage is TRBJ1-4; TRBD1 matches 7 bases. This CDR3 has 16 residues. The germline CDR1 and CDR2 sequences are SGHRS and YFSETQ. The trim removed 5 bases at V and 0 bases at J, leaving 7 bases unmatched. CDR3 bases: TGCGCCAGCAGGACAGGGCCGTCCCCAACTAATGAAAAACTGTTTTTT. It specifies CASRTGPSPTNEKLFF.

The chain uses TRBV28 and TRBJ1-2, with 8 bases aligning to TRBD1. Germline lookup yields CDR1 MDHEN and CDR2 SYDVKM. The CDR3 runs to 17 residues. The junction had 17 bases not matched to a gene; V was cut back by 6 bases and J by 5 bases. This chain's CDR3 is CASSPLEPGQDMYGYTF. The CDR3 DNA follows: TGTGCCAGCAGCCCGCTTGAGCCGGGACAGGACATGTATGGCTACACCTTC.

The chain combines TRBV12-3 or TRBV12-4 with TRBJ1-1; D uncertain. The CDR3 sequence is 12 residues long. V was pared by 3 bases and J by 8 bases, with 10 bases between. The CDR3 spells CASSFKPEEAFF. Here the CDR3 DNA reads TGTGCCAGCAGTTTTAAACCTGAAGAAGCTTTCTTT.

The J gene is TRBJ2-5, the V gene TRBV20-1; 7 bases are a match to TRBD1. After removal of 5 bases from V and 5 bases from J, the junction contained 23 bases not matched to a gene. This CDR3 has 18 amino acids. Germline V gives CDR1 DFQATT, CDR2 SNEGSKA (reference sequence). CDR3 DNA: TGCAGTGCTCGTACTTCCCGGGACAGCTTACTCCCTTGGGAGACCCAGTACTTC. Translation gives CSARTSRDSLLPWETQYF.

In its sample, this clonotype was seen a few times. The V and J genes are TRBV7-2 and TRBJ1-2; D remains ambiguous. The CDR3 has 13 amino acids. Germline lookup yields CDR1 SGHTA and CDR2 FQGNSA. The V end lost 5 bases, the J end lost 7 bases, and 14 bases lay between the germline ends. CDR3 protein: CASSLVVSPGYTF. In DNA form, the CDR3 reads TGTGCCAGCAGCCTAGTCGTGAGTCCTGGCTACACCTTC.

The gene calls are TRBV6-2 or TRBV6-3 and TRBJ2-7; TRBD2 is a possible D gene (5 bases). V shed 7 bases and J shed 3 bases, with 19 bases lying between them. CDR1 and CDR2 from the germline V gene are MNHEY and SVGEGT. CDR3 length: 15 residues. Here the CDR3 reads CASTPAWPSGYEQYF. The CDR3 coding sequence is TGTGCCAGCACTCCAGCGTGGCCCAGCGGCTACGAGCAGTACTTC.

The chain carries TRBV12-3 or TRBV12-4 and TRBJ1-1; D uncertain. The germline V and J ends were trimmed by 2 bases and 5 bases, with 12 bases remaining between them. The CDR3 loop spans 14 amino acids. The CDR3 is CASSLPPLRTEAFF. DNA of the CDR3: TGTGCCAGCAGTTTACCTCCCTTGCGGACTGAAGCTTTCTTT.

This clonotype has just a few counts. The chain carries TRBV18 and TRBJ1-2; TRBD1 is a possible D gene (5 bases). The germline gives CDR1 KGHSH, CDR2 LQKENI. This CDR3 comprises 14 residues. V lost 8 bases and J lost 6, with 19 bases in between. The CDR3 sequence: CASPPGGDWHGYTF. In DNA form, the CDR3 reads TGTGCCAGCCCCCCGGGGGGGGACTGGCATGGCTACACCTTC.